This entry describes one TCR beta chain. The V end was cut by 0 bases, the J end by 4 bases, with 10 bases between. Looked up from germline, CDR1 is SGDLS and CDR2 is YYNGEE. This CDR3 region has 14 residues. Repertoires were generated with immunoSEQ multiplex PCR, while TCRdb's copy carries only in-frame clones and drops some. The sample carries about 160,000 clones, about 83% recorded once. The sample originates from a study of blood T cell repertoires in COVID-19. As for the study in general: Sites in the United States, Italy and Spain provided acute and convalescent COVID-19 samples. In each case, the material was cDNA or gDNA derived from T cells, B-cell-depleted T cells, or PBMCs.

J is TRBJ1-1 and V is TRBV9; tentative D call: TRBD1 (5 bases). Sequencing was done on a sample of peripheral blood. The TCR sequence derives from a man in his fifties or sixties with acute or convalescent COVID-19. The DNA for the CDR3 is TGTGCCAGCAGCGTAGAGGGGTTCACCACTGAAGCTTTCTTT. Translation: CASSVEGFTTEAFF.